This T cell receptor beta chain was identified in a study of human T cells and chemical hapten exposure. Study at large: The sensitizer, 2% DPC, was used on about 2 cm by about 2 cm of upper inner arm skin. Each week of the roughly 25-week study, patients had diphenylcyclopropenone applied to the scalp.

The time point denotes: patch test 3, about 24 weeks after DPC sensitization. Treatment reported: therapeutic diphenylcyclopropenone sensitization with weekly scalp DPC. There are a few counts of this clonotype. Original processing methods: The median was about 100,000 TCRs per sample, ranging roughly 23,224 to 750,000. TCRdb redid the calling of the RACE reads with MiXCR, one entry per CDR3 protein. TCRdb, not the original authors, processed these V and J calls. There are roughly 90,000 distinct CDR3 sequences in the sample; approximately 11% occur only once, and about 0.95% lies in the top ten. The CDR3 spans 14 residues. Germline CDR1 is MDHEN and CDR2 is SYDVKM. V lost 5 bases to trimming and J lost 1 base, with 11 bases between them.

The chain carries TRBV28 and TRBJ1-2, with D possibly being TRBD1 (6 bases). Sequences were derived from whole blood, sampled in connection with sensitization to the hapten diphenylcyclopropenone (DPC). This receptor was taken from a woman aged 25 to 39 with alopecia areata. Some clones in this sample may be carry-over from other donors' samples. CDR3 in DNA: TGTGCCAGCAGTCGGACAGCCCTTAACTATGGCTACACCTTC. Translated, it gives CASSRTALNYGYTF.